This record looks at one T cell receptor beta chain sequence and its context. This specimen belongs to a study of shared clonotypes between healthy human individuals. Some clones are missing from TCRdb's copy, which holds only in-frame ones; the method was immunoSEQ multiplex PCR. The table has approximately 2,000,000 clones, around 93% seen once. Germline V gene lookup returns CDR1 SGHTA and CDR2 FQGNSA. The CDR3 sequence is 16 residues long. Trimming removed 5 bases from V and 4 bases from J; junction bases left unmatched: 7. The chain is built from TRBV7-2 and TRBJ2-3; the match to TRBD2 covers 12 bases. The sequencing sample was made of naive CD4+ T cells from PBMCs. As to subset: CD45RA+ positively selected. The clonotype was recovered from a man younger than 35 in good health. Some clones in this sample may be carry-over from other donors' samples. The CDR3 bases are TGTGCCAGCAGCCCCACGACTAGCGGGAGTGCAGATACGCAGTATTTT. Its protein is CASSPTTSGSADTQYF.